This T cell receptor (beta chain) was captured in a study of T cells in localized non-small cell lung cancer. This table comes from immunoSEQ multiplex PCR, and its TCRdb copy is limited to in-frame clones, with some not included. The table includes 20,000 to 25,000 clones, about 81% detected once. The clonotype comes from a man aged 40 to 75 with stage I lung adenocarcinoma. Sequencing used peripheral blood, obtained before any cancer treatment.

The CDR3 protein is CASSWVLDNEQFF. The CDR3 DNA follows: TGTGCCAGTAGTTGGGTTCTCGACAATGAGCAGTTCTTC. V usage is TRBV19 and J usage is TRBJ2-1; D ambiguous. Germline V gene data show CDR1 as LNHDA and CDR2 as SQIVND (reference sequence). This CDR3 contains 13 residues. V was trimmed by 5 bases and J by 5 bases, leaving 10 bases between them.